This T cell receptor beta chain was observed in a study of blood T cell repertoires in COVID-19. At the level of the study: Donors in the United States, Italy and Spain gave samples during acute or convalescent COVID-19. PBMCs, B-cell-depleted T cells, or T cells provided the cDNA or gDNA that made up the material.

Per the authors' pipeline: Amplification of reference gene primers provided the estimated nucleated cell counts. Generated by immunoSEQ multiplex PCR, the TCRdb table keeps only in-frame clones and is missing some. For V, J and clone size, that table is used; D and trimming come from the DNA. The data hold tens of thousands of clones, with around 83% observed a single time. The sample was peripheral blood. The clonotype was recovered from a woman aged 55-69 years with acute or convalescent COVID-19.

CDR3 nucleotide sequence: TGTGCCAGCAGCTCGGACAGGGGGCCCTACAATGAGCAGTTCTTC. This sequence encodes CASSSDRGPYNEQFF. This chain joins TRBV7-2 and TRBJ2-1; 11 bases fit TRBD1. Germline lookup yields CDR1 SGHTA and CDR2 FQGNSA. This CDR3 comprises 15 residues. Trimming at V came to 4 bases and at J to 2 bases, leaving 1 base not matched to a gene.